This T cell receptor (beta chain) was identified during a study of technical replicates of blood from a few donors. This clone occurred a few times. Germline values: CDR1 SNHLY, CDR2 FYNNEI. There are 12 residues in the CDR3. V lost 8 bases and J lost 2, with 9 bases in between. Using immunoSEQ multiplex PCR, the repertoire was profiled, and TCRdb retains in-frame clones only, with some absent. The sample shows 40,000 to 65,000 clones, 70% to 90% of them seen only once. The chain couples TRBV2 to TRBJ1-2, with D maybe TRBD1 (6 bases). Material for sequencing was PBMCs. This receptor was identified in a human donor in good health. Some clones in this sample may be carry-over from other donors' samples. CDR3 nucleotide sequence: TGTGCCAGCGGGACATCGAACTATGGCTACACCTTC. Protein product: CASGTSNYGYTF.